Below, 21 T cell receptor beta chains from the same sample are listed, as sequenced in a study of CD8 T cells in Susac syndrome. Random-hexamer reverse transcription was applied to roughly 0.5 to 1 ug RNA. TCRdb independently ran MiXCR on the immunoSEQ multiplex PCR reads; one entry per CDR3 protein. The sample yields around 150,000 distinct CDR3 sequences, 90% to 96% seen once. Sequenced input: CD4+ T cells from PBMCs. Receptors originate from a human donor with Susac syndrome.

This clonotype came up many times. This chain links TRBV6-5 with TRBJ1-1; 7 bases fit TRBD1. Germline trimming cut 6 bases from V and 1 base from J; bases unmatched to any gene: 2. The CDR3 has 13 residues. Germline loops: CDR1 MNHEY, CDR2 SVGAGI. CDR3 sequence reads: CASSRTGNTEAFF. Here the CDR3 DNA reads TGTGCCAGCAGCCGGACAGGGAACACTGAAGCTTTCTTT.

V and J are TRBV7-9 and TRBJ2-5, with 13 bases fitting TRBD2. The V gene's germline CDR1 is SEHNR and CDR2 FQNEAQ (reference sequence). The CDR3 contains 14 residues. J lost 1 base, V lost 10 bases, and 3 bases had no gene match. This CDR3 is CATRTSGGQETQYF. In DNA form, the CDR3 reads TGTGCCACCAGGACTAGCGGGGGCCAAGAGACCCAGTACTTC.

This chain uses TRBV5-1 with TRBJ2-5; TRBD2 matches at 10 bases. The CDR3 consists of 16 residues. CDR1 is SGHRS and CDR2 is YFSETQ in the germline V gene. V trimming: 0 bases; J trimming: 0 bases; junction bases outside the gene matches: 2. The CDR3 here is CASSLEGTSDQETQYF. In DNA form, the CDR3 reads TGCGCCAGCAGCTTGGAGGGGACTAGCGACCAAGAGACCCAGTACTTC.

The chain recombines TRBV12-3 or TRBV12-4 with TRBJ2-1, with 7 bases matching TRBD2. The CDR3 covers 15 residues. Trimming removed 7 bases from V and 8 bases from J; junction bases left unmatched: 14. CDR3: CASTVGSWRGYEQFF. For the CDR3, the DNA is TGTGCCAGCACCGTTGGGTCATGGCGGGGGTATGAGCAGTTCTTC.

The rearrangement joins TRBV28 to TRBJ2-4, with 7 bases identical to TRBD1. The CDR3 is 16 amino acids. Germline V gene sequence: CDR1 MDHEN, CDR2 SYDVKM. With V trimmed by 3 bases and J by 4 bases, 9 bases remained unmatched. The CDR3 here is CASSFQGETLKNIQYF. As DNA, the CDR3 is TGTGCCAGCAGTTTTCAGGGGGAAACCCTAAAAAACATTCAGTACTTC. Combining the CDR3 with reference TRBV28 and TRBJ2-4 gives the whole variable domain DVKVTQSSRYLVKRTGEKVFLECVQDMDHENMFWYRQDPGLGLRLIYFSYDVKMKEKGDIPEGYSVSREKKERFSLILESASTNQTSMYLCASSFQGETLKNIQYFGAGTRLSVL.

V is TRBV20-1 and J is TRBJ2-7, with TRBD1 matching 8 bases. V was clipped by 5 bases and J by 3 bases; unmatched bases: 9. From germline, CDR1 is DFQATT and CDR2 SNEGSKA (reference sequence). The CDR3 is made up of 14 amino acids. The CDR3 coding sequence is TGCAGTGCTGGCGGACAGGGTAAGGTCTACGAGCAGTACTTC. As protein: CSAGGQGKVYEQYF.

The sample holds one count of this clonotype. This CDR3 reads CASSLGQGGMNTEAFF. In DNA, the CDR3 is TGTGCCAGCAGCTTAGGGCAGGGGGGCATGAACACTGAAGCTTTCTTT. The chain links TRBV11-2 to TRBJ1-1, with TRBD1 matching over 7 bases. The length of the CDR3 is 16 residues. CDR1 is SGHAT and CDR2 is FQNNGV in the germline V gene. Trimming removed 1 base from V and 0 bases from J; junction bases left unmatched: 5.

The chain uses TRBV20-1 and TRBJ2-1, with 14 bases matching TRBD2. The CDR3 sequence is 16 residues long. Germline V gene lookup returns CDR1 DFQATT and CDR2 SNEGSKA (reference sequence). Trimming cost V 5 bases and J 3 bases; bases outside gene matches: 6. The CDR3 here is CSAAGTSGSFYNEQFF. Here the CDR3 DNA reads TGCAGTGCTGCCGGGACTAGCGGGAGTTTCTACAATGAGCAGTTCTTC.

The CDR3 here is CATSPRNQETQYF. The CDR3 DNA sequence: TGTGCCACCAGCCCGCGGAACCAAGAGACCCAGTACTTC. The chain is built from TRBV15 and TRBJ2-5, with D unresolved. Germline values: CDR1 LNHNV, CDR2 YYDKDF (reference sequence). The CDR3 is made up of 13 amino acids. Trimming removed 5 bases at V and 0 bases at J, with 7 bases between.

The chain has TRBV18 and TRBJ2-3; a possible D gene is TRBD2 (6 bases). Germline-derived CDR1 and CDR2 are KGHSH and LQKENI. V lost 2 bases, J lost 3 bases, and 12 bases lay in between. This CDR3 has 15 amino acids. The CDR3 loop is CASSPVAGTTDTQYF. DNA for the CDR3: TGTGCCAGCTCACCAGTGGCGGGGACGACAGATACGCAGTATTTT.

This sequence joins TRBV20-1 and TRBJ1-6; TRBD1 is a possible D gene (5 bases). The CDR3 consists of 12 residues. The germline V gene has CDR1 DFQATT and CDR2 SNEGSKA (reference sequence). Trimming cost V 3 bases and J 8 bases, with 8 bases left between them. For the CDR3, the DNA is TGCAGTGCTAGTACGGGGGATTCACCCCTCCACTTT. Its protein product is CSASTGDSPLHF.

The sample holds one count of this clonotype. The chain links TRBV3-1 to TRBJ1-1, with 8 bases that match TRBD1. The germline gives CDR1 LGHDT, CDR2 YNNKEL (reference sequence). This CDR3 spans 14 amino acids. V dropped 0 bases and J dropped 4; count of bases not matched to a gene: 1. As DNA, the CDR3 is TGTGCCAGCAGCCAAGATGACAGGGGCACTGAAGCTTTCTTT. Amino acids: CASSQDDRGTEAFF.

The rearrangement uses TRBV4-2 and TRBJ2-5; 7 bases are a match to TRBD1. Per germline, CDR1 LGHNA and CDR2 YNFKEQ. This CDR3 is built from 16 residues. The V segment lost 0 bases and the J segment 5 bases; nucleotides outside the gene matches: 9. CDR3 in amino acids: CASSQDQSGGQETQYF. CDR3 bases: TGTGCCAGCAGCCAAGATCAGTCAGGGGGACAGGAGACCCAGTACTTC.

The CDR3 here is CASMNPGQEAFF. In DNA, the CDR3 is TGTGCCAGCATGAATCCGGGACAGGAAGCTTTCTTT. The chain employs TRBV3-1 and TRBJ1-1, with TRBD1 identical over 7 bases. Germline V CDR1 and CDR2: LGHDT, YNNKEL (reference sequence). V dropped 7 bases and J dropped 8; count of bases not matched to a gene: 7. The CDR3 is 12 amino acids.

J is TRBJ2-1 and V is TRBV25-1, with 11 nucleotides matching TRBD2. Trimming cost V 4 bases and J 8 bases; bases outside gene matches: 13. The CDR3 extends over 17 amino acids. From germline, CDR1 is MGHDK and CDR2 SYGVNS. The CDR3 bases are TGTGCCAGCAGTGTCCGTAGCGGGAGGGCCGTGCGGGATGAGCAGTTCTTC. Translation: CASSVRSGRAVRDEQFF. Full variable domain (remainder filled in from reference TRBV25-1 and TRBJ2-1): EADIYQTPRYLVIGTGKKITLECSQTMGHDKMYWYQQDPGMELHLIHYSYGVNSTEKGDLSSESTVSRIRTEHFPLTLESARPSHTSQYLCASSVRSGRAVRDEQFFGPGTRLTVL.

The chain combines TRBV19 with TRBJ2-3, with TRBD2 matching over 8 bases. CDR3 length: 16 amino acids. CDR1 is LNHDA and CDR2 is SQIVND in the germline V gene (reference sequence). With 5 bases clipped from V and 2 bases from J, the junction kept 9 bases outside the gene matches. CDR3 DNA sequence: TGTGCCAGTAGTCCTCTGGCGGGAGGCCTCACAGATACGCAGTATTTT. This translates into CASSPLAGGLTDTQYF.

V gene TRBV11-2 combines with J gene TRBJ1-5, with D perhaps TRBD1 (5 bases). Trimming shortened V by 3 bases and J by 0 bases, and 18 bases separated the two germline ends. CDR1 and CDR2 from the germline V gene are SGHAT and FQNNGV. The CDR3 spans 18 residues. The CDR3 bases are TGTGCCAGCAGCTTGGGTCTAGGGGCCGGCGATAGCAATCAGCCCCAGCATTTT. Its translation is CASSLGLGAGDSNQPQHF.

The rearrangement links TRBV5-8 to TRBJ2-5, with 7 bases aligning to TRBD2. Germline CDR1 and CDR2: SGHTS and YDEGEE. The V gene end was trimmed by 7 bases and the J gene end by 6 bases; junction bases not matched to a gene: 9. The CDR3 is 13 residues long. The CDR3 loop is CASPVGGMKTQYF. The CDR3 DNA is TGTGCCAGCCCCGTGGGGGGGATGAAGACCCAGTACTTC. The whole variable domain, remainder taken from reference TRBV5-8 and TRBJ2-5, is EAGVTQSPTHLIKTRGQQATLRCSPISGHTSVYWYQQALGLGLQFLLWYDEGEERNRGNFPPRFSGRQFPNYSSELNVNALELEDSALYLCASPVGGMKTQYFGPGTRLLVL.

V usage is TRBV20-1 and J usage is TRBJ2-1; tentative D call: TRBD2 (6 bases). Between the trimmed V and J ends, which lost 7 bases and 7 bases, there was a span of 11 bases. CDR3 length: 11 amino acids. In germline, CDR1 is DFQATT, CDR2 SNEGSKA (reference sequence). The CDR3 DNA is TGCAGTGAATGGGCGGGAAATGAGCAGTTCTTC. Protein product: CSEWAGNEQFF.

The chain is built from TRBV20-1 and TRBJ2-7; D might be TRBD2 (5 bases). There are 12 residues in the CDR3. Germline-derived CDR1 and CDR2 are DFQATT and SNEGSKA (reference sequence). The ends were cut back, 4 bases at V and 1 base at J, with 8 bases in the middle. The DNA for the CDR3 is TGCAGTGCTACCCGGGAATCCTACGAGCAGTACTTC. This encodes CSATRESYEQYF.

This clonotype was seen just once. This CDR3 is CASSLDGFLTF. The CDR3 bases are TGTGCCAGCAGCCTAGACGGGTTCCTGACTTTC. The chain is built from TRBV28 and TRBJ2-6; no reliable D call. Trimming left V 6 bases short and J 14 bases short, with 11 bases between. Germline V CDR1 and CDR2: MDHEN, SYDVKM. The CDR3 has 11 residues.